The present T cell receptor beta chain was sequenced within a study of neurological immune-mediated disorders. Documented time point: technical triplicate 2. The unsorted libraries originated from 2 million PBMCs that had been stored at -80 C. Over 160 million TCR-beta sequences from 15-18 subjects came out of each sequencing run. TCRdb processed the 5' RACE reads anew with MiXCR; each CDR3 protein has one entry. The sample lists roughly 57,000 distinct CDR3 sequences; about 24% were seen once. Sequencing was carried out using PBMCs. The sequence derives from a man aged 60-69 years with HTLV-1-associated myelopathy (HAM/TSP).

The CDR3 loop is CASSSERQGANTGELFF. The CDR3, as DNA: TGTGCCAGCAGTTCCGAAAGACAGGGCGCGAACACCGGGGAGCTGTTTTTT. The chain has TRBV6-5 and TRBJ2-2, with 7 nucleotides matching TRBD1. The germline CDR1 and CDR2 sequences are MNHEY and SVGAGI. This CDR3 spans 17 amino acids. J gave up 0 bases and V 4 bases, and 8 bases lay outside the gene matches.